This T cell receptor (beta chain) was identified during a study of cytomegalovirus exposure and HLA in healthy donors. Unrecorded immune exposures were likely, despite nominal health at sampling. Primers: 60 Vbeta forward and 13 Jbeta reverse. This table comes from immunoSEQ multiplex PCR, and its TCRdb copy is limited to in-frame clones, with some not included. The sample yields under 40,000 clones, 81% seen once. The sample taken for sequencing was PBMCs. The origin of this receptor is a middle-aged woman in good health and CMV-seronegative.

CDR3 in amino acids: CASSPGTSGNTDTQYF. CDR3 nucleotide sequence: TGTGCCAGCAGCCCCGGGACTAGCGGAAACACAGATACGCAGTATTTT. The V and J genes are TRBV7-9 and TRBJ2-3, with 11 bases lining up with TRBD2. Unmatched junction bases numbered 6, after V lost 5 bases and J lost 2 bases. Germline V CDR1 and CDR2: SEHNR, FQNEAQ (reference sequence). This CDR3 has 16 residues.